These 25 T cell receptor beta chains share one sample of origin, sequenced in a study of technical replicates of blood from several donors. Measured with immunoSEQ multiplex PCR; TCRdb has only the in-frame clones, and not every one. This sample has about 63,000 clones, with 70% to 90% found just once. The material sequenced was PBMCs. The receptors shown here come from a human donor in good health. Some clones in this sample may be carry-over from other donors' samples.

This CDR3 is CSWAGASDTQYF. CDR3 in DNA: TGCAGCTGGGCGGGAGCCTCAGATACGCAGTATTTT. The rearrangement joins TRBV29-1 to TRBJ2-3; 7 bases are shared with TRBD2. Germline V CDR1 and CDR2: SQVTM, ANQGSEA. With 8 bases clipped from V and 4 bases from J, the junction kept 6 bases outside the gene matches. The CDR3 extends over 12 amino acids.

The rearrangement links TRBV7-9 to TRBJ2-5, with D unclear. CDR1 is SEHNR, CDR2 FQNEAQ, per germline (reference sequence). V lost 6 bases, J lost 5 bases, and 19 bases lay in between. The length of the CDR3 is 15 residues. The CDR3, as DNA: TGTGCCAGCAGGGTGGGCGACCCCCAGGCGGAGACCCAGTACTTC. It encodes CASRVGDPQAETQYF. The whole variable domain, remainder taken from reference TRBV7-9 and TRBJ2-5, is DTGVSQNPRHKITKRGQNVTFRCDPISEHNRLYWYRQTLGQGPEFLTYFQNEAQLEKSRLLSDRFSAERPKGSFSTLEIQRTEQGDSAMYLCASRVGDPQAETQYFGPGTRLLVL.

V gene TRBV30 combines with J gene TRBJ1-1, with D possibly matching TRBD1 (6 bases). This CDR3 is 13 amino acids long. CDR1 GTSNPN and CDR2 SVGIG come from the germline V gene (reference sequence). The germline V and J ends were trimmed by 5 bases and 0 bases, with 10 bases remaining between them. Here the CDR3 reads CAWADSLNTEAFF. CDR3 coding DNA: TGTGCCTGGGCGGACAGCTTGAACACTGAAGCTTTCTTT.

The CDR3 sequence is CASSSGGRHTQYF. The CDR3 region has the DNA TGTGCCAGCAGCTCAGGGGGTCGTCATACGCAGTATTTT. The gene calls are TRBV11-3 and TRBJ2-3; 7 bases line up with TRBD1. In germline, CDR1 is SGHNT, CDR2 YENEEA. The V and J ends lost 4 bases and 7 bases, in that order; junction bases with no gene match: 5. The CDR3 is 13 amino acids.

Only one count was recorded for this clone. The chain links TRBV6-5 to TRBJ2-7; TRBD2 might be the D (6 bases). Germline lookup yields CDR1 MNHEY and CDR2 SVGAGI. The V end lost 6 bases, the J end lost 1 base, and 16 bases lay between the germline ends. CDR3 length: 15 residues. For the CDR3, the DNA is TGTGCCAGCAGCCCCTCGGGACTGGATTCCTACGAGCAGTACTTC. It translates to CASSPSGLDSYEQYF.

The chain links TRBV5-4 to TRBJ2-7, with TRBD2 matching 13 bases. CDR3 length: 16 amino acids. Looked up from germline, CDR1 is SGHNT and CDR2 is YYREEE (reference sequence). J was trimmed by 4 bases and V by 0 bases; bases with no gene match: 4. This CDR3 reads CASSLATSGRVYEQYF. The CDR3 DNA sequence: TGTGCCAGCAGCTTGGCCACTAGCGGGAGGGTTTACGAGCAGTACTTC.

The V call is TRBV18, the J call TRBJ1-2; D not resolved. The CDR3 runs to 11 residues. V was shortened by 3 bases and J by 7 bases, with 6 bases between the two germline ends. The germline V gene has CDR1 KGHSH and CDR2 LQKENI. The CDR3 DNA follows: TGTGCCAGCTCACCTGAGGCTGGCTACACCTTC. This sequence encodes CASSPEAGYTF.

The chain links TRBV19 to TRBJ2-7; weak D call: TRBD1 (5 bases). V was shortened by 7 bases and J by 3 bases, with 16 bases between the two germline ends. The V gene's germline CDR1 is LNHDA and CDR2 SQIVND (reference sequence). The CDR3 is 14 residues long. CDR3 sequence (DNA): TGTGCCAGTACTGGACGAAGGGGAAACTACGAGCAGTACTTC. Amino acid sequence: CASTGRRGNYEQYF.

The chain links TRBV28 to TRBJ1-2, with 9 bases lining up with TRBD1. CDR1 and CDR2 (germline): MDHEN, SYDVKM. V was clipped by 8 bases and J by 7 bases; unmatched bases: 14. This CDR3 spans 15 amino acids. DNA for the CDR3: TGTGCCAGCCAGGGAGTGGGGACAGGGAGTGGTGGCTACACCTTC. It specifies CASQGVGTGSGGYTF.

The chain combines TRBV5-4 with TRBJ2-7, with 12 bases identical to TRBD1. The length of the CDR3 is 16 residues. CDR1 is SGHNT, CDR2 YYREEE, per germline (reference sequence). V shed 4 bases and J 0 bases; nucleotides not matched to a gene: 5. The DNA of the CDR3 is TGTGCCAGCAGCCCGGGACAGGGGGCTAGCTCCTACGAGCAGTACTTC. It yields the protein CASSPGQGASSYEQYF. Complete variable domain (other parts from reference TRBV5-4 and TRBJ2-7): ETGVTQSPTHLIKTRGQQVTLRCSSQSGHNTVSWYQQALGQGPQFIFQYYREEENGRGNFPPRFSGLQFPNYSSELNVNALELDDSALYLCASSPGQGASSYEQYFGPGTRLTVT.

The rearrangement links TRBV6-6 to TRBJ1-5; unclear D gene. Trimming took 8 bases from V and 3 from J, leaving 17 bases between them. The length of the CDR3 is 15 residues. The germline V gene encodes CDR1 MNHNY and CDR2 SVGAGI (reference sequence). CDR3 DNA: TGTGCCAGCGTGCGAGTGGCGGAGGACAATCAGCCCCAGCATTTT. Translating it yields CASVRVAEDNQPQHF.

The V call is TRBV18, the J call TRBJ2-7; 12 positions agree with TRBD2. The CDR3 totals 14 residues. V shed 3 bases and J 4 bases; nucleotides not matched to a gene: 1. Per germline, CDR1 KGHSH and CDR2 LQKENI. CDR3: CASSPTSGSYEQYF. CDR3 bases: TGTGCCAGCTCACCGACTAGCGGGAGTTACGAGCAGTACTTC.

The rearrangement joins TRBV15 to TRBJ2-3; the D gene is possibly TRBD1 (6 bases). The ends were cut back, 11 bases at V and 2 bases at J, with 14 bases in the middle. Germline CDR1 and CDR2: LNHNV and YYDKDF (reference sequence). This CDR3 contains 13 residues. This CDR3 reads CAVQDSNTDTQYF. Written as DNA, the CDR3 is TGTGCCGTACAGGACAGTAACACAGATACGCAGTATTTT.

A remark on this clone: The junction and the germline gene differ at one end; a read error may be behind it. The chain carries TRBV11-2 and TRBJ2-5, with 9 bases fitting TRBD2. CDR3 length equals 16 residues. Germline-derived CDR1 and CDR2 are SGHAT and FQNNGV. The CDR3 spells CASSLRGLALQGTQYF. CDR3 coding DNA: TGTGCCAGCAGCTTGAGGGGACTAGCTCTTCAAGGGACCCAGTACTTC.

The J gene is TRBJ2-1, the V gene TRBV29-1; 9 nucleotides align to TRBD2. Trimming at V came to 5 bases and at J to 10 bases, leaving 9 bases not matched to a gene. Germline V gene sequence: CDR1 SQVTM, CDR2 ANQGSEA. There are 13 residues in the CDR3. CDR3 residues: CSVRGRALEEQFF. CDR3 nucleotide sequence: TGCAGCGTTCGCGGGAGGGCCTTGGAAGAGCAGTTCTTC.

DNA of the CDR3: TGTGCCAGCAGCCAAATGAGGCGTAGCGGGGGTGAGCAGTTCTTC. Translation gives CASSQMRRSGGEQFF. The chain carries TRBV7-9 and TRBJ2-1; 9 bases are a match to TRBD2. The CDR3 has 15 residues. The trim removed 5 bases at V and 9 bases at J, leaving 11 bases unmatched. Germline CDR1 and CDR2: SEHNR and FQNEAQ (reference sequence).

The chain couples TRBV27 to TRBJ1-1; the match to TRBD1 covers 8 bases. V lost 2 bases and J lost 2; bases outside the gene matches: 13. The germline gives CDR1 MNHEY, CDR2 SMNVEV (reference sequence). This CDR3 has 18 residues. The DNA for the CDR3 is TGTGCCAGCAGTTTAAGTGCAGGGGGCTCGCTTAGAAACACTGAAGCTTTCTTT. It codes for CASSLSAGGSLRNTEAFF.

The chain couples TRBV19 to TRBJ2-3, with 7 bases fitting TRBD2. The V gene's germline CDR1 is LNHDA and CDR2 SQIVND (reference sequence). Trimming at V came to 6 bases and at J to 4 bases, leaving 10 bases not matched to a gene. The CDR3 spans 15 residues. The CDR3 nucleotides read TGTGCCAGTAGGGATCTGGCGGGAGTCGCAGATACGCAGTATTTT. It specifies CASRDLAGVADTQYF.

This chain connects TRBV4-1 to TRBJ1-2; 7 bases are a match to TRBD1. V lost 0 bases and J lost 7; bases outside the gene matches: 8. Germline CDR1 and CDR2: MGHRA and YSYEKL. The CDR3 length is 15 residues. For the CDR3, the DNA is TGCGCCAGCAGCCAAGATCGAGGGGGCGAGTTTGGCTACACCTTC. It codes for CASSQDRGGEFGYTF.

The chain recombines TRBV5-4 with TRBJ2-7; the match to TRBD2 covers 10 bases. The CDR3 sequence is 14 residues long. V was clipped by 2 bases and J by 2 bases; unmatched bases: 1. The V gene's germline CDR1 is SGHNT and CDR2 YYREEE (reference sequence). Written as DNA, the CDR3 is TGTGCCAGCAGCTTAGCGGGGGGGACCTACGAGCAGTACTTC. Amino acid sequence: CASSLAGGTYEQYF.

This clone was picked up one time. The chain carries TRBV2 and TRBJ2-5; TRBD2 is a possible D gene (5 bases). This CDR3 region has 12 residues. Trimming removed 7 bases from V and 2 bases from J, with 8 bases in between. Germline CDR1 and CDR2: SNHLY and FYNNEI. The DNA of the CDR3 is TGTGCCAGCACCCGGGGTCAAGAGACCCAGTACTTC. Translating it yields CASTRGQETQYF.

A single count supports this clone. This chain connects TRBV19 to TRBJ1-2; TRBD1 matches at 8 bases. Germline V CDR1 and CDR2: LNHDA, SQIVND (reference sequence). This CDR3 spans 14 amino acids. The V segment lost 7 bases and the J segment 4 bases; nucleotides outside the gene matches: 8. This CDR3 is CASTDGGQGYGYTF. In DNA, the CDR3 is TGTGCCAGTACCGACGGTGGACAGGGCTATGGCTACACCTTC.

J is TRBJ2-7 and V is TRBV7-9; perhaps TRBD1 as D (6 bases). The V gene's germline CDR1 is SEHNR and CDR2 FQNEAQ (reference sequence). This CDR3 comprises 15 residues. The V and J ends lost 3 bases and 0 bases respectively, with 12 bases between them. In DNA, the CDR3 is TGTGCCAGCAGCTTTCTAACAGGGAGCTCCTACGAGCAGTACTTC. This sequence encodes CASSFLTGSSYEQYF.

The CDR3: CASSPGGGRGANVLTF. The CDR3 DNA is TGCGCCAGCAGCCCCGGAGGAGGGAGAGGGGCCAACGTCCTGACTTTC. This sequence joins TRBV5-1 and TRBJ2-6, with D perhaps TRBD2 (6 bases). Trimming stripped 4 bases from V and 4 bases from J, with 15 bases between. CDR3 length: 16 residues. The germline V gene has CDR1 SGHRS and CDR2 YFSETQ.

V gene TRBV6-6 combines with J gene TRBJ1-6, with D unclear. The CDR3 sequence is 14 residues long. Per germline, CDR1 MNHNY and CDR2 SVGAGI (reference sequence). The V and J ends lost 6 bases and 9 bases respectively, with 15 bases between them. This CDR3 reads CASSGGQEFSPLHF. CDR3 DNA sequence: TGTGCCAGCAGCGGCGGGCAGGAGTTTTCACCCCTCCACTTT.